This note documents a single TCR beta chain sequence. In its sample, this clonotype was seen a few times. No cognate antigen has been identified for it. Base quality data are lacking; no much larger clone is found one base away. CDR1 and CDR2, looked up from the germline V gene, are MGHDK and SYGVNS. V lost 5 bases and J lost 8 bases, and the count of bases not matched to a germline gene is 6. Measured from the cysteine to the phenylalanine, the CDR3 is 13 residues long. This entry keeps only the CDR3 DNA: 39 bases, framed from base 1. The library was generated by RACE. Sequencing instrument: NextSeq 500. During library preparation, unique molecular identifiers were attached to individual cDNA molecules so that TCRs could be counted quantitatively and reproducibly. For every blood RNA sample, sequencing covered both the TCR alpha and TCR beta chains. The paper's processing steps were these. A median of about 87,000 TCRs per sample was observed, with a range of roughly 20,000 to 750,000. V, J and CDR3 annotation of the TCR reads was performed with the Decombinator software suite. Every sample was subsampled to the same number of TCRs (28,000) for the PS versus PT1 abundance plots. TCRs were defined as expanded if absent before sensitization and observed at least eight times at the 2-week time point. TCRdb's own reprocessing of the public reads used fastp at Q25 and MiXCR and kept productive beta chains. Rows with one shared CDR3 protein collapse into an entry with the most common genes and DNA. The V and J calls were determined by TCRdb, not by the authors. The sample includes approximately 340,000 distinct CDR3 sequences, with about 7% observed a single time. Less than 10% of the sample is in the top ten clones.

The sample's time point label is to be understood as: patch test 1, 2 weeks after DPC sensitization. The sample's treatment or condition label, decoded: therapeutic diphenylcyclopropenone sensitization with weekly scalp DPC. Blood at each patch-test visit was drawn before the patch test was applied. Patients were eligible if aged 18 to 70, diagnosed with alopecia and judged suitable for DPC therapy, and pregnant patients were excluded. Unfractionated whole blood was collected in Tempus Blood RNA tubes, and total RNA was extracted from that blood. This sample was taken from a study of human T cells and chemical hapten exposure (dated by TCRdb to the early 2020s). With regard to the full study: For sensitization, 2% DPC in acetone was applied to a 2 cm by 2 cm area of upper inner arm skin. Patients additionally received weekly therapeutic DPC doses to the scalp throughout the roughly 25-week study period. Patch testing was performed on the upper back with Finn chambers containing 0.01% DPC, and the patch tests were scored after 6 days according to International Contact Dermatitis Research Group standards. Alopecia areata with under or over 50% scalp involvement, alopecia totalis and alopecia universalis were represented in the patient cohort, which was mostly female. Roughly 30 alopecia patients provided blood for TCR sequencing at one to four time points (pre-sensitization, 2, 6 and 24 weeks). Blood samples were taken from patients before sensitization (week 0) and at 2, 6 and about 24 weeks after DPC sensitization. Peripheral blood TCR repertoire changes were tracked in vivo in alopecia patients during primary and secondary sensitization to the hapten diphenylcyclopropenone (DPC). Libraries were pooled for sequencing, and variation in per-sample TCR yields was attributed mainly to small differences in library volumes within the pool.

Study-level results and caveats: The number of PT1 expanded TCRs positively correlated with patch test score, significant at thresholds 8, 16 and 32 but not 4. DPC sensitization did not change how many TCRs were above 1 in 1000 frequency, and no evidence was found of alterations in global repertoire structure. Significantly more large CDR3 similarity clusters were formed by expanded TCRs than by pre-sensitization or healthy control sets, consistent with antigen-driven responses. All patients had alopecia, a presumed autoimmune disease, so their immune response might differ from that of healthy individuals. Repeated subsampling changed both the strength of the expansion versus patch-test correlation and the threshold at which that correlation became significant.

The origin of this receptor is a woman between 18 and 29 years old with alopecia areata. Some clones in this sample may be carry-over from other donors' samples. The rearrangement joined TRBV25-1 to TRBJ2-1; 7 central bases correspond to TRBD2. Sequenced material: whole blood, taken in connection with sensitization to the hapten diphenylcyclopropenone (DPC). For the CDR3, the sequence is CASSPLSGYEQFF. The sequenced DNA is TGTGCCAGCAGTCCCCTTAGCGGGTATGAGCAGTTCTTC.